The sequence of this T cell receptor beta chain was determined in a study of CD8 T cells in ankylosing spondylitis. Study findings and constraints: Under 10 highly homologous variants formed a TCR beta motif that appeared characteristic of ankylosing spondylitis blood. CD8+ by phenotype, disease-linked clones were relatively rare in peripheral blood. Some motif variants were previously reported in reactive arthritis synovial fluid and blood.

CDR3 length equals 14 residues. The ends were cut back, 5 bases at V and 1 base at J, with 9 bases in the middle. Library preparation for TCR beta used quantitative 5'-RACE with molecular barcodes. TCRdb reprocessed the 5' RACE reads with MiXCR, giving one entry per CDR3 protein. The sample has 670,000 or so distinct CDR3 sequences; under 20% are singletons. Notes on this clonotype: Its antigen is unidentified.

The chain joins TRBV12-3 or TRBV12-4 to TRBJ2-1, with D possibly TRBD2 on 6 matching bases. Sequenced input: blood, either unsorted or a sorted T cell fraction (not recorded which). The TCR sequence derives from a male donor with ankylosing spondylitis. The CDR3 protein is CASSGTASYNEQFF. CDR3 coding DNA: TGTGCCAGCAGTGGGACTGCGTCCTACAATGAGCAGTTCTTC.